The 9 T cell receptor beta chains presented below share a single source sample, sequenced in a study of blood T cell repertoires in COVID-19. The protocol was immunoSEQ multiplex PCR, while the TCRdb copy is restricted to in-frame clones and leaves out a portion. The sample consists of 150,000 or so clones, 86% of them appearing once. Sequencing used peripheral blood. These receptors came from an older woman with acute or convalescent COVID-19.

This chain uses TRBV7-2 with TRBJ1-5, with D uncertain. V lost 1 base and J lost 1, with 14 bases in between. Germline CDR1 reads SGHTA; CDR2 reads FQGNSA. The CDR3 runs 17 residues. The chain's CDR3 is CASSLVRGAGSNQPQHF. The DNA for the CDR3 is TGTGCCAGCAGCTTAGTGCGGGGTGCGGGGAGCAATCAGCCCCAGCATTTT. The full variable domain, completed using reference TRBV7-2 and TRBJ1-5, is GAGVSQSPSNKVTEKGKDVELRCDPISGHTALYWYRQSLGQGLEFLIYFQGNSAPDKSGLPSDRFSAERTGGSVSTLTIQRTQQEDSAVYLCASSLVRGAGSNQPQHFGDGTRLSIL.

The chain uses TRBV20-1 and TRBJ2-2; possible D gene TRBD1, 6 bases. The V gene's germline CDR1 is DFQATT and CDR2 SNEGSKA (reference sequence). The ends were cut back, 3 bases at V and 0 bases at J, with 8 bases in the middle. There are 14 residues in the CDR3. Here the CDR3 reads CSASQGPNTGELFF. The CDR3 nucleotides are TGCAGTGCTAGTCAGGGGCCGAACACCGGGGAGCTGTTTTTT.

The table lists this clone with a count of one. The chain has TRBV4-2 and TRBJ2-5; D perhaps matches TRBD1 (6 bases). CDR1 LGHNA and CDR2 YNFKEQ come from the germline V gene. The CDR3 runs to 14 residues. V was trimmed by 4 bases and J by 0 bases, leaving 9 bases between them. CDR3 amino acids: CASSPGQHQETQYF. For the CDR3, the DNA is TGTGCCAGCAGCCCCGGACAGCACCAAGAGACCCAGTACTTC.

This clone was counted a few times. V gene TRBV7-9 combines with J gene TRBJ2-1; D ambiguous. Germline CDR1 SEHNR, CDR2 FQNEAQ (reference sequence). The V and J ends lost 3 bases and 8 bases respectively, with 14 bases between them. The CDR3 has 14 amino acids. CDR3 sequence (DNA): TGTGCCAGCAGCTTGGTCAGGTATGAAGATGAGCAGTTCTTC. Translation: CASSLVRYEDEQFF.

The gene calls are TRBV3-1 (or the pseudogene TRBV3-2) and TRBJ1-2; weak D call: TRBD1 (6 bases). The ends were cut back, 4 bases at V and 6 bases at J, with 12 bases in the middle. The CDR3 length is 13 residues. Germline values: CDR1 LGHDT, CDR2 YNNKEL (reference sequence). The CDR3 loop is CASSPSGTHGYTF. The CDR3 DNA follows: TGTGCCAGCAGCCCCTCCGGGACACATGGCTACACCTTC.

The chain carries TRBV6-5 and TRBJ2-1, with 11 bases lining up with TRBD2. There are 15 residues in the CDR3. Germline CDR1 reads MNHEY; CDR2 reads SVGAGI. V dropped 6 bases and J dropped 6; count of bases not matched to a gene: 7. CDR3 nucleotide sequence: TGTGCCAGCAGGGGTAGCGGGGGGGATGTCAATGAGCAGTTCTTC. Its protein product is CASRGSGGDVNEQFF.

This chain uses TRBV27 with TRBJ1-5; TRBD1 aligns across 7 bases. The CDR3 has 15 residues. Germline assignment: CDR1 MNHEY and CDR2 SMNVEV (reference sequence). J gave up 7 bases and V 5 bases, and 11 bases lay outside the gene matches. Here the CDR3 DNA reads TGTGCCAGCAGTCCCCTCGGAGGGGGCGGACAGCCCCAGCATTTT. Translating gives CASSPLGGGGQPQHF.

The gene calls are TRBV6-5 and TRBJ1-2; 9 nucleotides align to TRBD1. The CDR3 totals 13 residues. The V gene's germline CDR1 is MNHEY and CDR2 SVGAGI. The ends lost 6 bases at V and 8 bases at J; junction bases unmatched: 7. The DNA of the CDR3 is TGTGCCAGCAGAGGGACAGGGCGGGAGGGCTACACCTTC. Protein: CASRGTGREGYTF.

This clone was observed a single time. The DNA for the CDR3 is TGCGCCAGCAGCCAAGGGAGTGGGGGGGGCACCACTGAAGCTTTCTTT. Translating gives CASSQGSGGGTTEAFF. This rearrangement joins TRBV4-3 to TRBJ1-1, with D possibly TRBD1 on 6 matching bases. The germline V and J ends were trimmed by 1 base and 4 bases, with 16 bases remaining between them. The CDR3 contains 16 residues. CDR1 and CDR2 from the germline V gene are LGHNA and YSLEER.